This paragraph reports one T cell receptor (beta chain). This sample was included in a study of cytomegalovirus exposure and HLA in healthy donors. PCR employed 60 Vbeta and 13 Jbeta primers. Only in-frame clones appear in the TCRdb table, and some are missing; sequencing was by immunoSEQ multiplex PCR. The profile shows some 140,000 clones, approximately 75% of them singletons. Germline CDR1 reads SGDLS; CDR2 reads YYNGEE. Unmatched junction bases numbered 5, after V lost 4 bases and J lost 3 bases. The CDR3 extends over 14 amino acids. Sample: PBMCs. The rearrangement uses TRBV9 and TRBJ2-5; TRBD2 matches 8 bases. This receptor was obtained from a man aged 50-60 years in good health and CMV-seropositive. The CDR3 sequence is CASSPHSGEETQYF. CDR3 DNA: TGTGCCAGCAGCCCACATAGCGGGGAAGAGACCCAGTACTTC.